One sample yielded the 2 T cell receptor beta chains listed below, sequenced in a study of technical replicates of blood from several donors. Some clones are missing from TCRdb's copy, which holds only in-frame ones; the method was immunoSEQ multiplex PCR. The sample records tens of thousands of clones, roughly 93% being singletons. Sequences were obtained from T cells isolated from PBMCs. All receptors come from a human donor in good health.

The J gene is TRBJ2-1, the V gene TRBV6-6; possibly TRBD1 for D (5 bases). The germline CDR1 and CDR2 sequences are MNHNY and SVGAGI (reference sequence). CDR3 length: 16 amino acids. Between the trimmed V and J ends, which lost 2 bases and 0 bases, there was a span of 11 bases. CDR3 residues: CASSYGAYSSYNEQFF. The CDR3 DNA reads as TGTGCCAGCAGTTACGGGGCCTACAGCTCCTACAATGAGCAGTTCTTC.

This sequence joins TRBV27 and TRBJ1-1; D is undetermined. The CDR3 consists of 13 residues. CDR1 MNHEY and CDR2 SMNVEV come from the germline V gene (reference sequence). V lost 4 bases, J lost 1 base, and 7 bases lay in between. In nucleotides, the CDR3 is TGTGCCAGCAGTTACAGCTCGAACACTGAAGCTTTCTTT. As protein: CASSYSSNTEAFF.